Below are 8 T cell receptor beta chains sequenced from a single sample in a study of blood T cell repertoires in COVID-19. Clones were sequenced by immunoSEQ multiplex PCR, and TCRdb holds only the in-frame ones, with some missing. The sample includes about 300,000 clones, roughly 88% of them seen just once. The sequencing input was peripheral blood. These TCRs come from a woman aged 50 to 65 with acute or convalescent COVID-19.

This chain connects TRBV7-9 to TRBJ2-3, with TRBD2 identical over 7 bases. The germline V gene has CDR1 SEHNR and CDR2 FQNEAQ (reference sequence). V shed 1 base, J shed 1 base, and the junction held 8 bases outside the gene matches. This CDR3 has 17 amino acids. This chain's CDR3 is CASSLGASGEGTDTQYF. CDR3 in DNA: TGTGCCAGCAGCTTAGGTGCTAGCGGTGAAGGCACAGATACGCAGTATTTT.

CDR3 protein: CASSQEDRGANQPQHF. The CDR3 bases are TGTGCCAGCAGCCAAGAAGACAGGGGGGCAAATCAGCCCCAGCATTTT. The chain carries TRBV4-2 and TRBJ1-5, with 9 bases fitting TRBD1. Germline V gene sequence: CDR1 LGHNA, CDR2 YNFKEQ. CDR3 size: 16 residues. V gave up 0 bases and J gave up 4 bases; unmatched junction bases: 4.

There are a few counts of this clone. This chain connects TRBV12-5 to TRBJ2-1; possibly TRBD2 for D (5 bases). The ends were cut back, 1 base at V and 4 bases at J, with 8 bases in the middle. The CDR3 sequence is 14 residues long. In germline, CDR1 is LGHNT, CDR2 FRNRAP. CDR3 region: CASGLGEFYNEQFF. The CDR3 DNA follows: TGTGCTAGTGGTTTGGGGGAGTTTTACAATGAGCAGTTCTTC.

This rearrangement joins TRBV15 to TRBJ2-3; a possible D gene is TRBD2 (6 bases). V lost 8 bases, J lost 0 bases, and 15 bases lay in between. From germline, CDR1 is LNHNV and CDR2 YYDKDF (reference sequence). The CDR3 has 15 residues. CDR3 in DNA: TGTGCCACCTCTTTATTGGCGGGAAGCACAGATACGCAGTATTTT. Its translation is CATSLLAGSTDTQYF.

This rearrangement joins TRBV7-8 to TRBJ1-1; maybe TRBD1 (6 bases). Between the trimmed V and J ends, which lost 0 bases and 0 bases, there was a span of 11 bases. The CDR3 length is 16 residues. Germline V gene data show CDR1 as SGHVS and CDR2 as FQNEAQ. CDR3: CASSLANREMNTEAFF. CDR3 DNA sequence: TGTGCCAGCAGCTTAGCAAACAGGGAGATGAACACTGAAGCTTTCTTT. The entire variable domain, with the rest obtained from reference TRBV7-8 and TRBJ1-1, is as follows: GAGVSQSPRYKVAKRGQDVALRCDPISGHVSLFWYQQALGQGPEFLTYFQNEAQLDKSGLPSDRFFAERPEGSVSTLKIQRTQQEDSAVYLCASSLANREMNTEAFFGQGTRLTVV.

V usage is TRBV9 and J usage is TRBJ2-2; weak D call: TRBD2 (6 bases). Per germline, CDR1 SGDLS and CDR2 YYNGEE. This CDR3 is 16 amino acids long. V lost 0 bases, J lost 0 bases, and 9 bases lay in between. This CDR3 reads CASSVAASANTGELFF. For the CDR3, the DNA is TGTGCCAGCAGCGTAGCGGCTAGCGCGAACACCGGGGAGCTGTTTTTT.

The chain recombines TRBV5-1 with TRBJ2-2; TRBD1 aligns across 10 bases. From germline, CDR1 is SGHRS and CDR2 YFSETQ. The CDR3 has 17 residues. V gave up 4 bases and J gave up 0 bases; unmatched junction bases: 6. The CDR3 nucleotides read TGCGCCAGCAGCCTCCCGACAGGGGGCACGAACACCGGGGAGCTGTTTTTT. It specifies CASSLPTGGTNTGELFF.

This chain uses TRBV15 with TRBJ1-1; D is perhaps TRBD1 (6 bases). Trimming took off 1 base at V and 10 bases at J, with 13 bases between the two ends. The germline V gene encodes CDR1 LNHNV and CDR2 YYDKDF (reference sequence). The CDR3 length is 13 residues. The CDR3: CATSRVPGEVAFF. CDR3 DNA sequence: TGTGCCACCAGCAGAGTTCCAGGGGAAGTAGCTTTCTTT.